The 31 T cell receptor beta chains listed next were all sequenced from one sample in a study of blood T cell repertoires in COVID-19. Produced via immunoSEQ multiplex PCR; TCRdb's table is partial and in-frame only. Altogether roughly 100,000 clones are present, approximately 72% being singletons, with the ten largest covering approximately 20%. The material sequenced was peripheral blood. These receptors all come from a woman in her 70s with acute or convalescent COVID-19.

The chain recombines TRBV27 with TRBJ2-7; TRBD1 aligns across 7 bases. The germline V gene encodes CDR1 MNHEY and CDR2 SMNVEV (reference sequence). J was trimmed by 2 bases and V by 4 bases; bases with no gene match: 2. The CDR3 covers 13 residues. The CDR3 DNA is TGTGCCAGCAGTTCGAGGGGGCCCTACGAGCAGTACTTC. It specifies CASSSRGPYEQYF.

The CDR3 region is CASSFDRGRLETQYF. CDR3 in DNA: TGTGCCAGCAGCTTTGACAGGGGGAGGCTAGAGACCCAGTACTTC. The chain links TRBV11-2 to TRBJ2-5; 9 bases are a match to TRBD1. The CDR3 is 15 residues long. CDR1 is SGHAT and CDR2 is FQNNGV in the germline V gene. V trimming: 3 bases; J trimming: 4 bases; junction bases outside the gene matches: 6.

This chain joins TRBV30 and TRBJ2-5, with D uncertain. The CDR3 is 14 residues long. V lost 0 bases, J lost 4 bases, and 12 bases lay in between. Germline V CDR1 and CDR2: GTSNPN, SVGIG (reference sequence). CDR3 amino acids: CAWSVTGFGETQYF. The CDR3 DNA reads as TGTGCCTGGAGTGTTACCGGGTTCGGAGAGACCCAGTACTTC.

This clone was seen just once. The chain has TRBV18 and TRBJ2-5, with 8 bases lining up with TRBD2. The length of the CDR3 is 16 residues. Looked up from germline, CDR1 is KGHSH and CDR2 is LQKENI. J was trimmed by 1 base and V by 1 base; bases with no gene match: 5. Here the CDR3 DNA reads TGTGCCAGCTCACCACTCAAGAGCGGGGGCCAAGAGACCCAGTACTTC. It encodes CASSPLKSGGQETQYF.

V gene TRBV24-1 combines with J gene TRBJ1-2, with a tentative D call TRBD1 (6 bases). Trimming shortened V by 5 bases and J by 3 bases, and 9 bases separated the two germline ends. The CDR3 runs 13 residues. In germline, CDR1 is KGHDR, CDR2 SFDVKD. In DNA, the CDR3 is TGTGCCACCAGTGCTGACAGGTACTATGGCTACACCTTC. Residues: CATSADRYYGYTF.

The rearrangement joins TRBV4-3 to TRBJ1-6, with D maybe TRBD1 (5 bases). The CDR3 has 15 residues. Trimming removed 5 bases at V and 7 bases at J, with 15 bases between. Germline CDR1 is LGHNA and CDR2 is YSLEER. The CDR3 protein is CASSVQGGHNSPLHF. Here the CDR3 DNA reads TGCGCCAGCAGCGTCCAGGGAGGCCACAATTCACCCCTCCACTTT.

This clone was counted ten times or more. The chain has TRBV10-1 and TRBJ1-3; D not certain. The CDR3 is 13 residues long. V dropped 8 bases and J dropped 0 bases, with 8 bases sitting between them. Per germline, CDR1 WNHNN and CDR2 SYGVQD (reference sequence). The CDR3 is CASAPGSGNTIYF. The CDR3 coding sequence is TGCGCCAGCGCACCAGGCTCTGGAAACACCATATATTTT.

J is TRBJ1-4 and V is TRBV7-9; TRBD1 is a possible D gene (5 bases). Looked up from germline, CDR1 is SEHNR and CDR2 is FQNEAQ (reference sequence). Trimming took off 5 bases at V and 7 bases at J, with 11 bases between the two ends. The CDR3 runs to 13 residues. The CDR3 region is CASSPGVIEKLFF. CDR3 in DNA: TGTGCCAGCAGCCCGGGGGTGATTGAAAAACTGTTTTTT.

V gene TRBV10-3 combines with J gene TRBJ2-7; TRBD2 agrees at 9 bases. The CDR3 contains 15 residues. The J segment lost 6 bases and the V segment lost 0 bases, leaving 6 bases of the junction unmatched. The germline gives CDR1 ENHRY, CDR2 SYGVKD. As DNA, the CDR3 is TGTGCCATCAGTGAGTCGGGGACTAGCCTACTCGAGCAGTACTTC. Translated: CAISESGTSLLEQYF.

The rearrangement links TRBV28 to TRBJ1-4, with TRBD1 identical over 7 bases. V dropped 5 bases and J dropped 7; count of bases not matched to a gene: 7. There are 14 residues in the CDR3. The germline V gene has CDR1 MDHEN and CDR2 SYDVKM. The DNA of the CDR3 is TGTGCCAGCAGTCGTACAGGGGCAGGTGAAAAACTGTTTTTT. Amino acid sequence: CASSRTGAGEKLFF.

J is TRBJ2-1 and V is TRBV4-3, with no clear D. Germline V gene lookup returns CDR1 LGHNA and CDR2 YSLEER. Trimming left V 0 bases short and J 0 bases short, with 6 bases between. This CDR3 is built from 15 residues. The CDR3 loop is CASSQEYSSYNEQFF. The CDR3 DNA reads TGCGCCAGCAGCCAAGAATACAGCTCCTACAATGAGCAGTTCTTC.

The V call is TRBV3-1 (or the pseudogene TRBV3-2), the J call TRBJ2-1; 7 positions match TRBD1. V gave up 5 bases and J gave up 16 bases; unmatched junction bases: 14. The germline V gene has CDR1 LGHDT and CDR2 YNNKEL (reference sequence). The CDR3 sequence is 13 residues long. The CDR3 is CASSRWADRVSFF. The CDR3 DNA follows: TGTGCCAGCAGCAGGTGGGCAGACAGGGTCTCCTTCTTC.

This chain links TRBV5-5 with TRBJ2-3; TRBD2 aligns across 11 bases. CDR1 and CDR2 (germline): SGHKS, YYEKEE (reference sequence). CDR3 length: 15 residues. V dropped 7 bases and J dropped 5; count of bases not matched to a gene: 9. The CDR3 nucleotides read TGTGCCAGCGCGTCCCTAGCGGGGGGTAGAGATACGCAGTATTTT. Amino acids: CASASLAGGRDTQYF.

The chain is built from TRBV5-5 and TRBJ1-2, with D maybe TRBD1 (5 bases). The CDR3 covers 15 residues. Germline assignment: CDR1 SGHKS and CDR2 YYEKEE (reference sequence). Deletions cut 6 bases from V and 4 bases from J, with 19 bases between. As DNA, the CDR3 is TGTGCCAGCACCTCTACCAGGGCCTCTGGCTATGGCTACACCTTC. The encoded protein is CASTSTRASGYGYTF.

This clone was detected once. V gene TRBV5-6 combines with J gene TRBJ2-7; D is perhaps TRBD2 (6 bases). The CDR3 sequence is 14 residues long. Germline lookup yields CDR1 SGHDT and CDR2 YYEEEE. V lost 4 bases to trimming and J lost 3 bases, with 14 bases between them. The CDR3 region has the DNA TGTGCCAGCAGCCCGGCGGGACGACACTACGAGCAGTACTTC. Encoded protein: CASSPAGRHYEQYF.

The chain uses TRBV12-3 or TRBV12-4 and TRBJ2-7; D is undetermined. This CDR3 spans 12 amino acids. Trimming shortened V by 3 bases and J by 6 bases, and 9 bases separated the two germline ends. The CDR3 DNA sequence: TGTGCCAGCAGTTTTAGTTCCCTCGAGCAGTACTTC. Translated: CASSFSSLEQYF.

The chain has TRBV7-9 and TRBJ1-1, with D possibly TRBD1 on 5 matching bases. This CDR3 has 13 amino acids. Trimming took 5 bases from V and 4 from J, leaving 11 bases between them. Per germline, CDR1 SEHNR and CDR2 FQNEAQ (reference sequence). The CDR3 spells CASSPQGITEAFF. The CDR3, as DNA: TGTGCCAGCAGCCCGCAGGGTATCACTGAAGCTTTCTTT.

The gene calls are TRBV3-1 (or the pseudogene TRBV3-2) and TRBJ2-2; 11 bases align to TRBD2. The junction had 4 bases not matched to a gene; V was cut back by 3 bases and J by 4 bases. The CDR3 runs 16 residues. The germline CDR1 and CDR2 sequences are LGHDT and YNNKEL (reference sequence). DNA for the CDR3: TGTGCCAGCAGCCAGGTTACTAGCGGGGGCACCGGGGAGCTGTTTTTT. Translated: CASSQVTSGGTGELFF.

The rearrangement uses TRBV5-1 and TRBJ1-4; weak D call: TRBD1 (5 bases). The CDR3 spans 16 residues. V gave up 5 bases and J gave up 3 bases, with 17 bases separating them. Germline V gives CDR1 SGHRS, CDR2 YFSETQ. This CDR3 is CASRLRTGGANEKLFF. In DNA form, the CDR3 reads TGCGCCAGCAGGCTGAGGACCGGGGGGGCTAATGAAAAACTGTTTTTT.

The chain recombines TRBV2 with TRBJ1-4; D gene uncertain. V was shortened by 2 bases and J by 5 bases, with 9 bases between the two germline ends. This CDR3 has 14 residues. The V gene's germline CDR1 is SNHLY and CDR2 FYNNEI. CDR3 in DNA: TGTGCCAGCAGTGAAAACAGCCCGAATGAAAAACTGTTTTTT. This codes for CASSENSPNEKLFF.

The chain carries TRBV2 and TRBJ1-2; D ambiguous. Deletions cut 6 bases from V and 5 bases from J, with 7 bases between. The CDR3 length is 11 residues. Germline assignment: CDR1 SNHLY and CDR2 FYNNEI. The CDR3 DNA reads TGTGCCAGCAGGGCGGATTATGGCTACACCTTC. It specifies CASRADYGYTF. The complete variable domain, with remaining parts taken from reference TRBV2 and TRBJ1-2, reads EPEVTQTPSHQVTQMGQEVILRCVPISNHLYFYWYRQILGQKVEFLVSFYNNEISEKSEIFDDQFSVERPDGSNFTLKIRSTKLEDSAMYFCASRADYGYTFGSGTRLTVV.

The chain employs TRBV28 and TRBJ2-5; the D gene is possibly TRBD1 (6 bases). Germline-derived CDR1 and CDR2 are MDHEN and SYDVKM. The CDR3 consists of 14 residues. Trimming left V 6 bases short and J 5 bases short, with 16 bases between. The CDR3 DNA sequence: TGTGCCAGCAGCACCCAGGGGACCTATGAGACCCAGTACTTC. Its protein is CASSTQGTYETQYF. The whole variable domain, filled in from reference TRBV28 and TRBJ2-5, reads DVKVTQSSRYLVKRTGEKVFLECVQDMDHENMFWYRQDPGLGLRLIYFSYDVKMKEKGDIPEGYSVSREKKERFSLILESASTNQTSMYLCASSTQGTYETQYFGPGTRLLVL.

The chain carries TRBV25-1 and TRBJ2-3; D is unresolved. This CDR3 is 13 amino acids long. CDR1 and CDR2 from the germline V gene are MGHDK and SYGVNS. The V gene lost 2 bases and the J gene lost 1 base, with 4 bases spanning the gap. The CDR3 region has the DNA TGTGCCAGCAGTGAACGTGGCACAGATACGCAGTATTTT. This encodes CASSERGTDTQYF.

This clone was detected only a few times. This chain connects TRBV28 to TRBJ2-1, with D perhaps matching TRBD1 (5 bases). Germline-derived CDR1 and CDR2 are MDHEN and SYDVKM. V was clipped by 8 bases and J by 5 bases, with 13 bases between them. CDR3 length equals 13 residues. The chain's CDR3 is CASAIRVDNEQFF. In nucleotides, the CDR3 is TGTGCCAGCGCAATCAGGGTAGACAATGAGCAGTTCTTC. The full variable domain, in which reference TRBV28 and TRBJ2-1 provide the parts outside the CDR3, is DVKVTQSSRYLVKRTGEKVFLECVQDMDHENMFWYRQDPGLGLRLIYFSYDVKMKEKGDIPEGYSVSREKKERFSLILESASTNQTSMYLCASAIRVDNEQFFGPGTRLTVL.

The rearrangement joins TRBV6-1 to TRBJ1-1; tentatively, D is TRBD1 (5 bases). The V gene lost 1 base and the J gene lost 1 base, with 10 bases spanning the gap. Germline-derived CDR1 and CDR2 are MNHNS and SASEGT. The CDR3 has 15 amino acids. CDR3 coding DNA: TGTGCCAGCAGTGAAGGAATTGACAGGAACACTGAAGCTTTCTTT. As protein: CASSEGIDRNTEAFF.

The chain joins TRBV5-4 to TRBJ1-1; 7 bases align to TRBD1. Germline V gene sequence: CDR1 SGHNT, CDR2 YYREEE (reference sequence). V was pared by 0 bases and J by 3 bases, with 8 bases of the junction left unmatched. This CDR3 is built from 16 residues. The CDR3 region is CASSLEIDRADTEAFF. For the CDR3, the DNA is TGTGCCAGCAGCTTGGAAATTGACAGGGCGGACACTGAAGCTTTCTTT.

This sequence joins TRBV5-1 and TRBJ2-5, with TRBD2 matching 8 bases. Per the germline V gene, CDR1 is SGHRS and CDR2 is YFSETQ. After removal of 4 bases from V and 5 bases from J, the junction contained 10 bases not matched to a gene. CDR3 length: 15 residues. As DNA, the CDR3 is TGCGCCAGCAGCCCACGGACTAGCTCCATTGAGACCCAGTACTTC. It codes for CASSPRTSSIETQYF.

This sequence joins TRBV7-2 and TRBJ2-5; TRBD2 aligns across 13 bases. This CDR3 has 15 amino acids. V dropped 7 bases and J dropped 5; count of bases not matched to a gene: 7. CDR1 is SGHTA and CDR2 is FQGNSA in the germline V gene. The CDR3 loop is CASKTSGGAGETQYF. CDR3 bases: TGTGCCAGCAAAACTAGCGGGGGGGCCGGGGAGACCCAGTACTTC. Based on the CDR3 plus reference TRBV7-2 and TRBJ2-5, the full variable domain is GAGVSQSPSNKVTEKGKDVELRCDPISGHTALYWYRQSLGQGLEFLIYFQGNSAPDKSGLPSDRFSAERTGGSVSTLTIQRTQQEDSAVYLCASKTSGGAGETQYFGPGTRLLVL.

The chain couples TRBV4-1 to TRBJ1-1; the match to TRBD1 covers 8 bases. This CDR3 comprises 15 residues. With V trimmed by 4 bases and J by 0 bases, 4 bases remained unmatched. Germline CDR1 MGHRA, CDR2 YSYEKL. For the CDR3, the DNA is TGCGCCAGCAGCCTCCGGACAGGGCTGAACACTGAAGCTTTCTTT. This sequence encodes CASSLRTGLNTEAFF.

The rearrangement uses TRBV3-1 (or the pseudogene TRBV3-2) and TRBJ2-1, with a weak D call TRBD1 (5 bases). Trimming stripped 3 bases from V and 6 bases from J, with 18 bases between. The CDR3 runs 16 residues. The germline gives CDR1 LGHDT, CDR2 YNNKEL (reference sequence). Here the CDR3 reads CASSQNRGIRANEQFF. CDR3 nucleotide sequence: TGTGCCAGCAGCCAGAATAGGGGTATACGCGCCAATGAGCAGTTCTTC.

The chain carries TRBV3-1 (or the pseudogene TRBV3-2) and TRBJ2-7; D not certain. The CDR3 sequence is 16 residues long. Trimming stripped 4 bases from V and 2 bases from J, with 18 bases between. Per the germline V gene, CDR1 is LGHDT and CDR2 is YNNKEL (reference sequence). CDR3 residues: CASSRALRPTPYEQYF. The CDR3, as DNA: TGTGCCAGCAGCCGAGCGCTGCGACCGACCCCCTACGAGCAGTACTTC.